This T cell receptor beta chain comes out of a study of siplizumab effects on memory and regulatory T cells. The V segment lost 4 bases and the J segment 0 bases; nucleotides outside the gene matches: 2. Germline assignment: CDR1 LGHNA and CDR2 YNFKEQ. The CDR3 sequence is 15 residues long. For this clone: Its antigen is undetermined. This likely stems from a read error, as it lies one base from a far larger clone.

The mixed lymphocyte reaction cells underwent coculture at 37°C for 6 days. Clones were read by immunoSEQ multiplex PCR, and TCRdb kept only the in-frame ones, dropping some. The sample has approximately 13,000 clones, 40% seen once. The sequence came from a human donor in good health; the cells came from an allogeneic mixed lymphocyte reaction. The sample was CFSE-low (dividing) CD8+ T cells sorted from an allogeneic mixed lymphocyte reaction. V and J are TRBV4-2 and TRBJ1-1, with 10 bases aligning to TRBD1. In nucleotides, the CDR3 is TGTGCCAGCAGCCTGGGACAGGGGCTGAACACTGAAGCTTTCTTT. Its translation: CASSLGQGLNTEAFF.